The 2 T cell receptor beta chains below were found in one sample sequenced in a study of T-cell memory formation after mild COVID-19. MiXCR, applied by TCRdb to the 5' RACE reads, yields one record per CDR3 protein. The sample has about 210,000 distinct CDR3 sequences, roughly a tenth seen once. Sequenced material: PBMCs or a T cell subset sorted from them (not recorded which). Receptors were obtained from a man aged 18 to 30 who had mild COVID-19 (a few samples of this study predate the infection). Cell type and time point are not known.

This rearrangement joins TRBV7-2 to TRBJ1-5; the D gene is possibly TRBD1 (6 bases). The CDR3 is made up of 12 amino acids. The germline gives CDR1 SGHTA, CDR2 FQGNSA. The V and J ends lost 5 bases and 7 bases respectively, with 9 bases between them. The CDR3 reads CASSVGGQPQHF. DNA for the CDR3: TGTGCCAGCAGCGTCGGGGGCCAGCCCCAGCATTTT.

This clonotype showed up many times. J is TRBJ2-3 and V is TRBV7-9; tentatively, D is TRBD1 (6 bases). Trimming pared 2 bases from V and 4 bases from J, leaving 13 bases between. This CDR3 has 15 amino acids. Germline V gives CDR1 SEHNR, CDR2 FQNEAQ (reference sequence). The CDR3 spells CASSLWSRGADTQYF. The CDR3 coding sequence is TGTGCCAGCAGCTTATGGAGCAGGGGAGCAGATACGCAGTATTTT.